These 9 T cell receptor beta chains share one sample of origin, sequenced in a study of cytomegalovirus exposure and HLA in healthy donors. PCR amplification relied on 60 Vbeta primers (plus 13 Jbeta primers). Method: immunoSEQ multiplex PCR; TCRdb's copy keeps in-frame clones and lacks some. This table has roughly 200,000 clones, approximately 80% appearing once. Sequencing was performed on PBMCs. The receptors derive from a woman aged 30 to 39 in good health and CMV-seronegative.

The genes are TRBV7-9 and TRBJ2-2; 8 nucleotides line up with TRBD1. With V trimmed by 1 base and J by 6 bases, 1 base remained unmatched. The V gene's germline CDR1 is SEHNR and CDR2 FQNEAQ (reference sequence). This CDR3 comprises 14 residues. In DNA form, the CDR3 reads TGTGCCAGCAGCTTAGTGACAGGGGCCGGGGAGCTGTTTTTT. Its protein product is CASSLVTGAGELFF.

On this clone itself: Other DNA sequences in the sample encode the same CDR3. The chain couples TRBV18 to TRBJ2-7; 8 bases map to TRBD1. Germline V gene data show CDR1 as KGHSH and CDR2 as LQKENI. The CDR3 has 14 amino acids. Trimming at V came to 3 bases and at J to 0 bases, leaving 1 base not matched to a gene. The CDR3 DNA reads TGTGCCAGCTCACCCGGGACAGGCTCCTACGAGCAGTACTTC. Protein product: CASSPGTGSYEQYF. The full variable domain, with the rest looked up from reference TRBV18 and TRBJ2-7, is NAGVMQNPRHLVRRRGQEARLRCSPMKGHSHVYWYRQLPEEGLKFMVYLQKENIIDESGMPKERFSAEFPKEGPSILRIQQVVRGDSAAYFCASSPGTGSYEQYFGPGTRLTVT.

The J gene is TRBJ1-2, the V gene TRBV5-1; tentatively, D is TRBD1 (5 bases). Looked up from germline, CDR1 is SGHRS and CDR2 is YFSETQ. Trimming removed 0 bases from V and 6 bases from J, with 9 bases in between. The CDR3 consists of 13 residues. CDR3 sequence: CASSLEGYNGYTF. The CDR3 bases are TGCGCCAGCAGCTTGGAGGGGTACAATGGCTACACCTTC.

In its sample, this clone was seen a few times. The gene calls are TRBV5-1 and TRBJ2-1; TRBD2 matches at 9 bases. The CDR3 consists of 15 residues. Germline V gene lookup returns CDR1 SGHRS and CDR2 YFSETQ. Losses at the gene ends were 4 bases for V and 6 bases for J; bases not matched to a gene: 8. CDR3 DNA: TGCGCCAGCAGCCTACCTAGCGGGACCTTCAATGAGCAGTTCTTC. This translates into CASSLPSGTFNEQFF.

The chain joins TRBV7-9 to TRBJ2-5, with 11 bases aligning to TRBD2. Unmatched junction bases numbered 9, after V lost 5 bases and J lost 1 base. CDR3 size: 17 residues. CDR1 SEHNR and CDR2 FQNEAQ come from the germline V gene (reference sequence). CDR3 in amino acids: CASSPEATSGGQETQYF. For the CDR3, the DNA is TGTGCCAGCAGCCCGGAGGCTACTAGCGGGGGCCAAGAGACCCAGTACTTC.

This chain connects TRBV6-6 to TRBJ1-1, with 9 bases identical to TRBD1. The CDR3 length is 14 residues. Germline trimming cut 6 bases from V and 4 bases from J; bases unmatched to any gene: 6. Germline V lookup: CDR1 MNHNY, CDR2 SVGAGI (reference sequence). This chain's CDR3 is CASRVGQGITEAFF. CDR3 nucleotide sequence: TGTGCCAGCAGGGTAGGACAGGGGATCACTGAAGCTTTCTTT.

This chain uses TRBV9 with TRBJ1-5; D possibly corresponds to TRBD1 (5 bases). The germline V and J ends were trimmed by 0 bases and 6 bases, with 10 bases remaining between them. Per germline, CDR1 SGDLS and CDR2 YYNGEE. The CDR3 sequence is 14 residues long. CDR3: CASSVEGHGQPQHF. The CDR3 DNA reads TGTGCCAGCAGCGTAGAGGGGCACGGTCAGCCCCAGCATTTT.

This chain links TRBV29-1 with TRBJ2-1; 10 nucleotides align to TRBD2. Trimming removed 3 bases from V and 3 bases from J; junction bases left unmatched: 11. Per the germline V gene, CDR1 is SQVTM and CDR2 is ANQGSEA. This CDR3 is 17 amino acids long. The CDR3 sequence: CSVEVASGGLFYNEQFF. In DNA, the CDR3 is TGCAGCGTTGAGGTGGCTAGCGGGGGACTTTTCTACAATGAGCAGTTCTTC.

This sequence joins TRBV11-2 and TRBJ2-7, with a possible D match to TRBD2 (5 bases). The CDR3 is 16 residues long. Germline lookup yields CDR1 SGHAT and CDR2 FQNNGV. Trimming pared 5 bases from V and 5 bases from J, leaving 22 bases between. Written as DNA, the CDR3 is TGTGCCAGCAGCAATTACGAGGAGGTTGGGAGTGACGAGCAGTACTTC. Translated: CASSNYEEVGSDEQYF.